This T cell receptor beta chain was obtained from a study of cytomegalovirus exposure and HLA in healthy donors. Germline lookup yields CDR1 MRHNA and CDR2 SNTAGT. The V and J ends lost 8 bases and 0 bases, in that order; junction bases with no gene match: 6. The CDR3 sequence is 14 residues long. The PCR ran on 60 Vbeta and 13 Jbeta primers. Measured with immunoSEQ multiplex PCR; TCRdb has only the in-frame clones, and not every one. The table includes about 140,000 clones, around 85% detected once. This TCR came from a female donor in good health and CMV-seronegative. The chain is built from TRBV6-4 and TRBJ2-7; TRBD1 matches 8 bases. The sample consisted of PBMCs. CDR3 nucleotide sequence: TGTGCCAGCCCCCGGGACAGGCTCTCCTACGAGCAGTACTTC. As protein: CASPRDRLSYEQYF.